A single sample gave rise to the 12 T cell receptor beta chains below, sequenced in a study of cytomegalovirus exposure and HLA in healthy donors. Researchers ran the PCR with 60 Vbeta and 13 Jbeta primers. Produced via immunoSEQ multiplex PCR; TCRdb's table is partial and in-frame only. Among around 100,000 clones listed, 65% to 80% were seen once. Sequencing was performed on PBMCs. Source of these receptors: a female donor in good health and CMV-seropositive.

The V and J genes are TRBV7-2 and TRBJ2-5; 15 nucleotides line up with TRBD2. V lost 5 bases and J lost 4; bases outside the gene matches: 5. The CDR3 is 16 amino acids. Germline V gene sequence: CDR1 SGHTA, CDR2 FQGNSA. The CDR3 spells CASSAPGLAGGETQYF. Written as DNA, the CDR3 is TGTGCCAGCAGCGCCCCGGGACTAGCGGGAGGAGAGACCCAGTACTTC.

This chain links TRBV30 with TRBJ1-3, with a tentative D call TRBD1 (6 bases). The ends were cut back, 4 bases at V and 7 bases at J, with 20 bases in the middle. The CDR3 consists of 15 residues. The germline V gene has CDR1 GTSNPN and CDR2 SVGIG (reference sequence). For the CDR3, the DNA is TGTGCCTGGAACCCAACAGGGTTATTGGGTAACACCATATATTTT. As protein: CAWNPTGLLGNTIYF.

The table lists this clone with a count of one. The chain has TRBV19 and TRBJ2-3; the match to TRBD2 covers 13 bases. V shed 5 bases and J 3 bases; nucleotides not matched to a gene: 14. The CDR3 runs 19 residues. Germline V gene sequence: CDR1 LNHDA, CDR2 SQIVND (reference sequence). In DNA, the CDR3 is TGTGCCAGTAGTTTAAGACTAGCGGGGGGTTCTAGGAGGACAGATACGCAGTATTTT. It specifies CASSLRLAGGSRRTDTQYF.

The rearrangement links TRBV6-5 to TRBJ1-1; TRBD1 is a possible D gene (5 bases). The CDR3 consists of 15 residues. With 8 bases removed from V and 8 bases from J, the gap between germline ends came to 24 bases. Germline lookup yields CDR1 MNHEY and CDR2 SVGAGI. The CDR3 region has the DNA TGTGCCAGCCTCGCTGGGGCAGGGTCTGGTCGAGAAGCTTTCTTT. Its protein product is CASLAGAGSGREAFF.

The J gene is TRBJ2-5, the V gene TRBV28, with TRBD1 matching 9 bases. This CDR3 is built from 15 residues. V lost 6 bases to trimming and J lost 2 bases; unmatched junction nucleotides: 7. Germline V CDR1 and CDR2: MDHEN, SYDVKM. DNA of the CDR3: TGTGCCAGCAGCCAAGGGACAGGGCCACAAGAGACCCAGTACTTC. Translation gives CASSQGTGPQETQYF.

The rearrangement uses TRBV18 and TRBJ1-4; no reliable D call. The germline V gene has CDR1 KGHSH and CDR2 LQKENI. The CDR3 extends over 13 amino acids. Trimming cost V 3 bases and J 5 bases, with 7 bases left between them. CDR3 sequence: CASSPRQNEKLFF. In DNA form, the CDR3 reads TGTGCCAGCTCACCGAGGCAGAATGAAAAACTGTTTTTT.

This clone occurred a few times. CDR3 coding DNA: TGCGCCAGCAGCCAAGACCGGGGGACAGGTCATAATTCACCCCTCCACTTT. It yields the protein CASSQDRGTGHNSPLHF. The rearrangement uses TRBV4-3 and TRBJ1-6; 8 bases are shared with TRBD1. V lost 0 bases to trimming and J lost 5 bases; unmatched junction nucleotides: 6. Germline V gene lookup returns CDR1 LGHNA and CDR2 YSLEER. This CDR3 has 17 amino acids.

The chain uses TRBV5-1 and TRBJ2-3, with 8 bases aligning to TRBD2. Germline trimming cut 7 bases from V and 4 bases from J; bases unmatched to any gene: 8. Germline CDR1 SGHRS, CDR2 YFSETQ. The CDR3 runs 14 residues. The CDR3 sequence is CASQSGGGPDTQYF. The CDR3 DNA reads as TGCGCCAGCCAATCCGGGGGGGGCCCAGATACGCAGTATTTT. Combining the CDR3 with reference TRBV5-1 and TRBJ2-3 gives the whole variable domain KAGVTQTPRYLIKTRGQQVTLSCSPISGHRSVSWYQQTPGQGLQFLFEYFSETQRNKGNFPGRFSGRQFSNSRSEMNVSTLELGDSALYLCASQSGGGPDTQYFGPGTRLTVL.

The chain is built from TRBV6-6 and TRBJ1-3; D remains ambiguous. CDR1 is MNHNY and CDR2 is SVGAGI in the germline V gene (reference sequence). The CDR3 extends over 15 amino acids. V was pared by 4 bases and J by 0 bases, with 10 bases between. The chain's CDR3 is CASSLQPSSGNTIYF. The DNA of the CDR3 is TGTGCCAGCAGTTTACAGCCTTCCTCTGGAAACACCATATATTTT.

This clone was counted a few times. The chain is built from TRBV4-2 and TRBJ2-3, with D possibly TRBD2 on 6 matching bases. CDR3 length: 14 residues. Deletions cut 4 bases from V and 5 bases from J, with 13 bases between. The germline gives CDR1 LGHNA, CDR2 YNFKEQ. The DNA for the CDR3 is TGTGCCAGCAGCCCCGGCGGGACCGGAGATACGCAGTATTTT. It encodes CASSPGGTGDTQYF.

J is TRBJ2-7 and V is TRBV6-4; no firm D call. This CDR3 has 13 residues. Trimming stripped 3 bases from V and 2 bases from J, with 8 bases between. Germline V gene sequence: CDR1 MRHNA, CDR2 SNTAGT. Here the CDR3 reads CASSEVLPYEQYF. The CDR3 nucleotides read TGTGCCAGCAGTGAAGTACTGCCCTACGAGCAGTACTTC.

This clone was detected a few times. The J gene is TRBJ2-1, the V gene TRBV30; perhaps TRBD2 as D (6 bases). CDR1 and CDR2 from the germline V gene are GTSNPN and SVGIG (reference sequence). V lost 3 bases and J lost 8, with 17 bases in between. This CDR3 has 14 residues. CDR3 nucleotide sequence: TGTGCCTGGAGAGTGGGACTCCCCAGCGATGAGCAGTTCTTC. Protein sequence: CAWRVGLPSDEQFF.